Sequencing of this T cell receptor (beta chain) was carried out in a study of T cells in Graves' hyperthyroidism and ophthalmopathy. This clonotype occurred a few times. There were TCR beta CDR3 regions amplified from RNA transcripts. An initial round of RT-PCR targeting the TCR CDR3 relied on the HTBI primer set. Each CDR3 protein is one row after TCRdb ran MiXCR on the multiplex PCR reads. The sample lists 500,000 to 650,000 distinct CDR3 sequences, less than 15% occurring once. This CDR3 spans 16 amino acids. The germline CDR1 and CDR2 sequences are SGDLS and YYNGEE. J lost 0 bases, V lost 4 bases, and 5 bases had no gene match.

The chain recombines TRBV9 with TRBJ2-2, with 8 bases matching TRBD1. Sequenced sample: blood. The clonotype comes from a woman aged 40 to 50 with Graves' hyperthyroidism. The CDR3 coding sequence is TGTGCCAGCAGCCAACCGGGACAGGCGAACACCGGGGAGCTGTTTTTT. Amino acid sequence: CASSQPGQANTGELFF.